This T cell receptor (beta chain) was profiled in a study of blood T cell repertoires in COVID-19. Turning to the study itself: The study drew acute and convalescent COVID-19 samples from the United States, Italy and Spain.

Authors' processing steps: From reference gene primer amplification, estimates of nucleated cell counts were derived. The table came from immunoSEQ multiplex PCR; TCRdb's copy has only in-frame clones and leaves some out. That table furnishes V, J and clone size, whereas the DNA furnished D and trimming. The repertoire consists of around 250,000 clones, with 75% to 90% occurring once and the leading ten covering approximately 0.9%. The CDR3 runs to 14 residues. The V gene lost 0 bases and the J gene lost 5 bases, with 9 bases spanning the gap. Per germline, CDR1 SGHRS and CDR2 YFSETQ. The sample was PBMCs or T cells enriched from blood (not recorded which). The sequence derives from a man aged 45-60 years who had been exposed to COVID-19. The V and J genes are TRBV5-1 and TRBJ1-5; unclear D gene. As DNA, the CDR3 is TGCGCCAGCAGCTTGGACGGTTCTTATCAGCCCCAGCATTTT. Translating gives CASSLDGSYQPQHF.